This T cell receptor beta chain was sequenced in a study of OX40 agonist ivuxolimab in advanced cancers. Points on this clone: Its antigen remains unknown.

Study-level findings and limits: Certain nonresponders additionally had low normalized T-cell clonal expansion. Average numbers of expanded clones were greater in CD8+ T cells than in CD4+.

Method: immunoSEQ multiplex PCR; TCRdb's copy keeps in-frame clones and lacks some. The sample has some 70,000 clones, 65% to 85% seen once; the top ten hold around 8.2%. Trimming took 7 bases from V and 1 from J, leaving 10 bases between them. This CDR3 is 13 amino acids long. Per the germline V gene, CDR1 is MNHNS and CDR2 is SASEGT. The sequenced sample was CD4+ or CD8+ T cells sorted from blood, obtained in a trial of the OX40 agonist ivuxolimab. The chain recombines TRBV6-1 with TRBJ1-2, with unresolved D. The source of this sequence is an adult with an advanced solid tumor such as melanoma, head and neck, liver or kidney cancer. The CDR3 protein is CASTKALNYGYTF. DNA for the CDR3: TGTGCCAGCACTAAGGCACTTAACTATGGCTACACCTTC.